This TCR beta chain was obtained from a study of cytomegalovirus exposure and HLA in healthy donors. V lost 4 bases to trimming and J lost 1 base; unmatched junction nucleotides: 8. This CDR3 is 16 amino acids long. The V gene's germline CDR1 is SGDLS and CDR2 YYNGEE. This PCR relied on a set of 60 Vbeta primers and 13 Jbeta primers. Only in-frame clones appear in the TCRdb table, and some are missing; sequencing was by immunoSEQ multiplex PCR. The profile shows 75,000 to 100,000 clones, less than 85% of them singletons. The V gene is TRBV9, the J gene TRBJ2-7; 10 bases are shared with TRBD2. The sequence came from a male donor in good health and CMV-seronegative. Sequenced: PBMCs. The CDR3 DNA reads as TGTGCCAGCAGCCCCTCCGGACTAGCGGTTTCCTACGAGCAGTACTTC. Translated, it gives CASSPSGLAVSYEQYF.